A single sample is the source of the 18 T cell receptor beta chains below, sequenced in a study of control samples from healthy donors and cancer patients. The protocol was immunoSEQ multiplex PCR, while the TCRdb copy is restricted to in-frame clones and leaves out a portion. The table includes 90,000 to 120,000 clones, 82% detected once. Source material: blood. The origin of the receptors is a man between 18 and 35 years old in good health.

This chain links TRBV18 with TRBJ2-5, with 8 nucleotides matching TRBD1. Trimming removed 2 bases from V and 3 bases from J; junction bases left unmatched: 2. The CDR3 consists of 14 residues. CDR1 is KGHSH and CDR2 is LQKENI in the germline V gene. The CDR3 spells CASSPGTGKETQYF. CDR3 coding DNA: TGTGCCAGCTCACCAGGGACAGGAAAAGAGACCCAGTACTTC.

J is TRBJ1-2 and V is TRBV2; maybe TRBD1 (5 bases). In germline, CDR1 is SNHLY, CDR2 FYNNEI. There are 13 residues in the CDR3. Trimming stripped 7 bases from V and 5 bases from J, with 14 bases between. In DNA, the CDR3 is TGTGCCAGCACCTATGGGACGGGGTATGGCTACACCTTC. Protein product: CASTYGTGYGYTF.

This chain uses TRBV28 with TRBJ2-1, with D possibly TRBD2 on 5 matching bases. V was shortened by 3 bases and J by 15 bases, with 12 bases between the two germline ends. CDR1 MDHEN and CDR2 SYDVKM come from the germline V gene. CDR3 size: 11 residues. CDR3 in DNA: TGTGCCAGCAGTTTGACGAGGGTTCGGTTCTTC. Translation gives CASSLTRVRFF. The whole variable domain, remainder taken from reference TRBV28 and TRBJ2-1, is DVKVTQSSRYLVKRTGEKVFLECVQDMDHENMFWYRQDPGLGLRLIYFSYDVKMKEKGDIPEGYSVSREKKERFSLILESASTNQTSMYLCASSLTRVRFFGPGTRLTVL.

V is TRBV14 and J is TRBJ1-1, with TRBD1 as a possible D gene (5 bases). V lost 0 bases, J lost 9 bases, and 14 bases lay in between. Germline V gene sequence: CDR1 SGHDN, CDR2 FVKESK. The CDR3 covers 14 residues. In nucleotides, the CDR3 is TGTGCCAGCAGCCAAGATCTTGGATCAGGGAAAGCTTTCTTT. Translated: CASSQDLGSGKAFF.

V usage is TRBV19 and J usage is TRBJ1-2; the D is unclear. The CDR3 is 15 amino acids. Trimming took off 4 bases at V and 4 bases at J, with 16 bases between the two ends. The germline gives CDR1 LNHDA, CDR2 SQIVND (reference sequence). The CDR3 sequence: CASSTPAGLGYGYTF. CDR3 DNA: TGTGCCAGTAGTACTCCCGCCGGGTTAGGCTATGGCTACACCTTC.

The chain is built from TRBV5-1 and TRBJ2-7; 12 positions match TRBD2. The germline V gene encodes CDR1 SGHRS and CDR2 YFSETQ. The junction had 5 bases not matched to a gene; V was cut back by 4 bases and J by 3 bases. CDR3 length: 15 residues. For the CDR3, the DNA is TGCGCCAGCAGCGCCCTAGCGGGGGGGGTCTACGAGCAGTACTTC. The encoded protein is CASSALAGGVYEQYF.

V usage is TRBV3-1 (or the pseudogene TRBV3-2) and J usage is TRBJ2-3, with TRBD2 matching 11 bases. The CDR3 is made up of 16 amino acids. Germline values: CDR1 LGHDT, CDR2 YNNKEL (reference sequence). The V segment lost 3 bases and the J segment 2 bases; nucleotides outside the gene matches: 4. The chain's CDR3 is CASSQRTSGYTDTQYF. CDR3 DNA sequence: TGTGCCAGCAGCCAGAGGACTAGCGGGTACACAGATACGCAGTATTTT.

The chain recombines TRBV4-3 with TRBJ2-4; TRBD2 matches at 15 bases. CDR1 LGHNA and CDR2 YSLEER come from the germline V gene. This CDR3 region has 17 residues. J lost 8 bases, V lost 4 bases, and 9 bases had no gene match. DNA for the CDR3: TGCGCCAGCAGCCCCTGGACTAGCGGGGGGGCCAGAGACATTCAGTACTTC. It encodes CASSPWTSGGARDIQYF.

The V and J genes are TRBV3-1 (or the pseudogene TRBV3-2) and TRBJ2-3, with D unresolved. Germline V lookup: CDR1 LGHDT, CDR2 YNNKEL (reference sequence). The ends were cut back, 4 bases at V and 1 base at J, with 12 bases in the middle. This CDR3 is built from 15 residues. CDR3 sequence: CASSPEGRRTDTQYF. DNA of the CDR3: TGTGCCAGCAGCCCGGAAGGACGCCGCACAGATACGCAGTATTTT.

This rearrangement joins TRBV10-3 to TRBJ1-4; 8 nucleotides align to TRBD1. This CDR3 comprises 15 residues. The germline CDR1 and CDR2 sequences are ENHRY and SYGVKD. With 4 bases clipped from V and 0 bases from J, the junction kept 1 base outside the gene matches. CDR3 in amino acids: CAISGGQATNEKLFF. The CDR3 DNA sequence: TGTGCCATCAGTGGGGGACAGGCAACTAATGAAAAACTGTTTTTT.

This clone was found many times. The chain combines TRBV4-3 with TRBJ2-7, with 7 bases that match TRBD2. The CDR3 has 16 amino acids. The V and J ends lost 0 bases and 2 bases, in that order; junction bases with no gene match: 7. CDR1 is LGHNA and CDR2 is YSLEER in the germline V gene. CDR3 coding DNA: TGCGCCAGCAGCCAAGACTACGGGAGGATTCCCTACGAGCAGTACTTC. This encodes CASSQDYGRIPYEQYF.

The chain is built from TRBV9 and TRBJ2-1, with D perhaps TRBD1 or TRBD2 (6 bases each). With 3 bases removed from V and 2 bases from J, the gap between germline ends came to 15 bases. This CDR3 comprises 16 residues. Germline loops: CDR1 SGDLS, CDR2 YYNGEE. The CDR3 coding sequence is TGTGCCAGCAGCGCCGCCTTGGGGGGCACCTACAATGAGCAGTTCTTC. Protein sequence: CASSAALGGTYNEQFF. Full variable domain (outside the CDR3, taken from reference TRBV9 and TRBJ2-1): DSGVTQTPKHLITATGQRVTLRCSPRSGDLSVYWYQQSLDQGLQFLIQYYNGEERAKGNILERFSAQQFPDLHSELNLSSLELGDSALYFCASSAALGGTYNEQFFGPGTRLTVL.

The chain recombines TRBV6-1 with TRBJ1-4, with TRBD1 identical over 9 bases. This CDR3 contains 16 residues. The J segment lost 6 bases and the V segment lost 3 bases, leaving 8 bases of the junction unmatched. CDR1 is MNHNS and CDR2 is SASEGT in the germline V gene. Here the CDR3 DNA reads TGTGCCAGCAGTGAGAACGTGGGACAGGGTCATGAAAAACTGTTTTTT. Its translation is CASSENVGQGHEKLFF.

The chain recombines TRBV9 with TRBJ2-2, with 7 bases that match TRBD2. This CDR3 comprises 15 residues. The V and J ends lost 4 bases and 4 bases, in that order; junction bases with no gene match: 7. Germline-derived CDR1 and CDR2 are SGDLS and YYNGEE. DNA of the CDR3: TGTGCCAGCAGCCCCCGGGGCGGGGGCACCGGGGAGCTGTTTTTT. Amino acid sequence: CASSPRGGGTGELFF.

V and J are TRBV6-5 and TRBJ2-1, with D perhaps matching TRBD1 (6 bases). With 4 bases removed from V and 7 bases from J, the gap between germline ends came to 14 bases. This CDR3 is built from 14 residues. CDR1 is MNHEY and CDR2 is SVGAGI in the germline V gene. The CDR3 bases are TGTGCCAGCAGTTTCGAGGGGGTGGGTAATGAGCAGTTCTTC. This gives the protein CASSFEGVGNEQFF.

The rearrangement joins TRBV25-1 to TRBJ1-4; weak D call: TRBD1 (6 bases). The V and J ends lost 8 bases and 8 bases respectively, with 21 bases between them. CDR3 size: 15 residues. Per germline, CDR1 MGHDK and CDR2 SYGVNS. The CDR3 nucleotides are TGTGCCAGCGAGAGGGGCAGTCCCACAGGGGAAAAACTGTTTTTT. It yields the protein CASERGSPTGEKLFF.

The CDR3 bases are TGCGCCAGCAGCCAGACAGGTAGTGGAAACACCATATATTTT. As protein: CASSQTGSGNTIYF. The chain couples TRBV4-1 to TRBJ1-3; possible D gene TRBD1, 6 bases. This CDR3 is built from 14 residues. Germline loops: CDR1 MGHRA, CDR2 YSYEKL. Trimming took 3 bases from V and 3 from J, leaving 9 bases between them.

V usage is TRBV7-9 and J usage is TRBJ2-1; 10 bases are a match to TRBD1. CDR1 is SEHNR and CDR2 is FQNEAQ in the germline V gene (reference sequence). V dropped 3 bases and J dropped 8; count of bases not matched to a gene: 4. The CDR3 contains 14 residues. The CDR3: CASSFPGTGDEQFF. CDR3 bases: TGTGCCAGCAGCTTTCCGGGGACAGGGGATGAGCAGTTCTTC. Together with reference TRBV7-9 and TRBJ2-1, the CDR3 gives the full variable domain: DTGVSQNPRHKITKRGQNVTFRCDPISEHNRLYWYRQTLGQGPEFLTYFQNEAQLEKSRLLSDRFSAERPKGSFSTLEIQRTEQGDSAMYLCASSFPGTGDEQFFGPGTRLTVL.